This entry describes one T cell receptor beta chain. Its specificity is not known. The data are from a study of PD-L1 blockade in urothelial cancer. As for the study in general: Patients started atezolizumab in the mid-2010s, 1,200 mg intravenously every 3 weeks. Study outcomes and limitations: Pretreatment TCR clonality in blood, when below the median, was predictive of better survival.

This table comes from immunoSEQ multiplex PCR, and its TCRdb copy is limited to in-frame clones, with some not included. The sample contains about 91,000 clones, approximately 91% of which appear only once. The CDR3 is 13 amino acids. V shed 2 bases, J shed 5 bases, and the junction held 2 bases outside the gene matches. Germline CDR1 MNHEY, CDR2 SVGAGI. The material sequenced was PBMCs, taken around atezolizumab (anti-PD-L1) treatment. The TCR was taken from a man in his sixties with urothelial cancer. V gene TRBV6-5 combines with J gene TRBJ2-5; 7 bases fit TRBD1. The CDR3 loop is CASSYRGRETQYF. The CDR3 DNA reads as TGTGCCAGCAGTTACAGGGGGCGGGAGACCCAGTACTTC.